These T cell receptor beta chains were read from a single sample in a study of shared clonotypes between healthy human individuals. Some clones are missing from TCRdb's copy, which holds only in-frame ones; the method was immunoSEQ multiplex PCR. The sample has about 1.5 million clones, roughly 96% seen once. Sequencing was performed on naive CD4+ T cells sorted from blood. These receptors originate from a man aged 25-40 years in good health. Each CDR3 is given with its conserved first and last residue. D genes are given only for firm matches. Clone sizes are given selectively: once, few, many, or a class where the clone is expanded.

V gene	clone size	J gene	D gene	CDR3 DNA	CDR3 protein
TRBV7-2	NA	TRBJ2-1	TRBD2	TGTGCCAGCAGCTTATTTTACGGGGCGGGAGGGCCGGAGAATGAGCAGTTCTTC	CASSLFYGAGGPENEQFF
TRBV7-8	NA	TRBJ2-7	NA	TGTGCCAGCAGCTTCGAAAAGTCGAGCGAGCAGTACTTC	CASSFEKSSEQYF
TRBV5-4	NA	TRBJ2-7	TRBD1	TGTGCCAGCAGCTTGCCCGGGAACAGGGGTTTCTACGAGCAGTACTTC	CASSLPGNRGFYEQYF
TRBV28	few	TRBJ2-2	NA	TGTGCCAGCTTGCAGGGATTGAACACCGGGGAGCTGTTTTTT	CASLQGLNTGELFF
TRBV6-5	NA	TRBJ2-3	NA	TGTGCCAGCAGCCTCCGAGTTGGAGATACGCAGTATTTT	CASSLRVGDTQYF
TRBV4-3	NA	TRBJ2-7	NA	TGCGCCAGCAGCCAAGAAATCGGGAGACAGGGTGGACACTACGAGCAGTACTTC	CASSQEIGRQGGHYEQYF
TRBV11-2	NA	TRBJ2-7	NA	TGTGCCAGCAGCCCCCCCTGCGAGCAGTACTTC	CASSPPCEQYF
TRBV2	NA	TRBJ1-4	NA	TGTGCCAGCAGTGAAGTGGCTGAAAAACTGTTTTTT	CASSEVAEKLFF
TRBV15	NA	TRBJ1-2	NA	TGTGCCACCAGCAGAGCGGCGGACTATGGCTACACCTTC	CATSRAADYGYTF
TRBV10-3	NA	TRBJ2-1	NA	TGTGCCATCAGTGAGGGCTACAATGAGCAGTTCTTC	CAISEGYNEQFF
TRBV10-3	NA	TRBJ2-5	TRBD2	TGTGCCATCAGCCTAGGACTAGCGGGGTTGGAGACCCAGTACTTC	CAISLGLAGLETQYF
TRBV14	NA	TRBJ2-1	TRBD1	TGTGCCAGCAGCCATTCTGGACAGGGGGCGGGCTCGCAGAATGAGCAGTTCTTC	CASSHSGQGAGSQNEQFF
TRBV30	NA	TRBJ1-5	NA	TGTGCCTGGAGTATGGGGCAGGGTCAGCCCCAGCATTTT	CAWSMGQGQPQHF
TRBV7-9	NA	TRBJ2-5	TRBD2	TGTGCCAGCAGCTTAAAGCCCTTGACTAGCGGGAAGGAGACCCAGTACTTC	CASSLKPLTSGKETQYF
TRBV5-4	NA	TRBJ2-2	NA	TGTGCCAGCAGCTTGGCCGGGACCCTCTTAACCGGGGAGCTGTTTTTT	CASSLAGTLLTGELFF
TRBV19	NA	TRBJ1-3	TRBD1	TGTGCCAGTAGTACGCGGACAGGGTTGTCTGGAAACACCATATATTTT	CASSTRTGLSGNTIYF
TRBV15	NA	TRBJ2-5	NA	TGTGCCACCAGCAGAGGAAGGCAAGAGACCCAGTACTTC	CATSRGRQETQYF
TRBV18	NA	TRBJ1-5	TRBD1	TGTGCCAGCTCAGGGGACAGCCATCAGCCCCAGCATTTT	CASSGDSHQPQHF
TRBV18	NA	TRBJ2-2	NA	TGTGCCAGCTCACCACCTGAGGGGACCGGGGAGCTGTTTTTT	CASSPPEGTGELFF
TRBV27	NA	TRBJ2-1	NA	TGTGCCAGCAGTTTACAGGGGTTTGAGCAGTTCTTC	CASSLQGFEQFF
TRBV6-1	NA	TRBJ1-3	NA	TGTGCCAGCAGAGAAAAGGCCTCTGGAAACACCATATATTTT	CASREKASGNTIYF
TRBV11-2	NA	TRBJ1-1	NA	TGTGCCAGCAGCGGACGCAAGGAGATGAACACTGAAGCTTTCTTT	CASSGRKEMNTEAFF
TRBV10-3	NA	TRBJ2-5	TRBD1	TGTGCCATCAGTGCCCTGGACAGGGGTGGAGAGACCCAGTACTTC	CAISALDRGGETQYF
TRBV27	NA	TRBJ2-3	NA	TGTGCCAGCAGTTTTAATCGCAAGCAGATCACAGATACGCAGTATTTT	CASSFNRKQITDTQYF
TRBV18	NA	TRBJ2-5	TRBD2	TGTGCCAGCTCACAGGTCACTAGCGGGAAAGGAGAGACCCAGTACTTC	CASSQVTSGKGETQYF
TRBV6-5	NA	TRBJ1-1	NA	TGTGCCAGCACCCCTCCGGGACGTACGAACACTGAAGCTTTCTTT	CASTPPGRTNTEAFF
TRBV5-1	NA	TRBJ2-1	NA	TGCGCCAGCAGCTTGGTAGCTTCCCTCCCCAATGAGCAGTTCTTC	CASSLVASLPNEQFF
TRBV11-2	NA	TRBJ1-2	NA	TGTGCCAGCAGCCAGTCGTGGGTCCGTGGCTACACCTTC	CASSQSWVRGYTF
TRBV28	NA	TRBJ2-3	TRBD1	TGTGCCAGCAGTCGAGACAGGGTTGTAGATACGCAGTATTTT	CASSRDRVVDTQYF
TRBV5-5	NA	TRBJ2-7	NA	TGTGCCAGCACCCCTGGGGGCGGGGTAACCTACGAGCAGTACTTC	CASTPGGGVTYEQYF
TRBV28	NA	TRBJ2-7	NA	TGTGCCAGCAGTACCTATGGGTTGGAGCAGTACTTC	CASSTYGLEQYF
TRBV28	NA	TRBJ2-1	TRBD2	TGTGCCAGCAGTCCCTTAGCGGGAGGGGCCTACAATGAGCAGTTCTTC	CASSPLAGGAYNEQFF
TRBV5-6	NA	TRBJ2-3	TRBD2	TGTGCCAGCAGCTCCTCTTCCATTAGCGGGAGGGCCGGAGATACGCAGTATTTT	CASSSSSISGRAGDTQYF
TRBV27	once	TRBJ2-3	NA	TGTGCCAGCAGTTCGCCTTCAGTGGCAGATACGCAGTATTTT	CASSSPSVADTQYF
TRBV6-1	NA	TRBJ2-7	TRBD1	TGTGCCAGCAGGGACAGGGGATACGAGCAGTACTTC	CASRDRGYEQYF
TRBV6-6	NA	TRBJ2-7	NA	TGTGCCAGCAGTTATGGAGGGTCGACCTCCTACGAGCAGTACTTC	CASSYGGSTSYEQYF
TRBV29-1	NA	TRBJ1-4	NA	TGCAGCGCCAACACAGCTGGAAAACTGTTTTTT	CSANTAGKLFF
TRBV7-9	NA	TRBJ2-1	NA	TGTGCCAGCAGCTCATATCGAGGGGATTACAATGAGCAGTTCTTC	CASSSYRGDYNEQFF
TRBV5-1	few	TRBJ2-1	NA	TGCGCCAGCAGCCAACTAACGAATGAGCAGTTCTTC	CASSQLTNEQFF